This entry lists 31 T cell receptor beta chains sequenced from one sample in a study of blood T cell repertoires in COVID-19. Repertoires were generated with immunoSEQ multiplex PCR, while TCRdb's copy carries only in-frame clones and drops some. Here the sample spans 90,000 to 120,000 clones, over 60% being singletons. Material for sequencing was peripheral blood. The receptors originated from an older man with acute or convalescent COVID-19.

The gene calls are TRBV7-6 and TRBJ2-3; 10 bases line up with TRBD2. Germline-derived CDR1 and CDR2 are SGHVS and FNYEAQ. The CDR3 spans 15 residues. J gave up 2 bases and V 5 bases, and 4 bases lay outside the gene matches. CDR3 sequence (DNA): TGTGCCAGCAGCCCGAGCGGGGGGGCCACAGATACGCAGTATTTT. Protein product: CASSPSGGATDTQYF.

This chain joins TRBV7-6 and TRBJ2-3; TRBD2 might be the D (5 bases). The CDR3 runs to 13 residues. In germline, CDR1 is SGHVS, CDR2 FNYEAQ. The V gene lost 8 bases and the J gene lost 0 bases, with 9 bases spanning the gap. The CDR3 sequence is CASGRGSTDTQYF. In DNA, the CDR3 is TGTGCCAGCGGGAGAGGTAGCACAGATACGCAGTATTTT. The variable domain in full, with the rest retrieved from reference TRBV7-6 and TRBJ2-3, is GAGVSQSPRYKVTKRGQDVALRCDPISGHVSLYWYRQALGQGPEFLTYFNYEAQQDKSGLPNDRFSAERPEGSISTLTIQRTEQRDSAMYRCASGRGSTDTQYFGPGTRLTVL.

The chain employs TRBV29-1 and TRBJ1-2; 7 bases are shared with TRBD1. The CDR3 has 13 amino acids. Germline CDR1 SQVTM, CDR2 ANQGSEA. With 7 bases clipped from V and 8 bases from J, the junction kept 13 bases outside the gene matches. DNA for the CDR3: TGCAGCGGGTACGAGACAGGGTCTGGCGGCTACACCTTC. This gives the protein CSGYETGSGGYTF.

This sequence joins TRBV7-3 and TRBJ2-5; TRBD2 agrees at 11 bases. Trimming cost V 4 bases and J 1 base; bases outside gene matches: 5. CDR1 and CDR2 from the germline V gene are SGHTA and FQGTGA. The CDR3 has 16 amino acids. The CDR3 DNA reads TGTGCCAGCAGCTCTACTAGCGGGGGCCTCCAAGAGACCCAGTACTTC. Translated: CASSSTSGGLQETQYF.

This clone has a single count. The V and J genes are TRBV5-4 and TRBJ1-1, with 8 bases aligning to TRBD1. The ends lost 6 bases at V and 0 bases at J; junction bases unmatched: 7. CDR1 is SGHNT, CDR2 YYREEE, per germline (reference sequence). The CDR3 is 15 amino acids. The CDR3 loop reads CASKKTGVMNTEAFF. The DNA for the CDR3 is TGTGCCAGCAAAAAGACAGGGGTCATGAACACTGAAGCTTTCTTT.

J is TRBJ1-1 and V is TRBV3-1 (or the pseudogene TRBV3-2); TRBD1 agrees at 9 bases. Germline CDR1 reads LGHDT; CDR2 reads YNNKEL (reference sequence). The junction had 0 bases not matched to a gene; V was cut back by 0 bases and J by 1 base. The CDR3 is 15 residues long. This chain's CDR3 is CASSQEGQGNTEAFF. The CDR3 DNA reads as TGTGCCAGCAGCCAAGAGGGACAGGGGAACACTGAAGCTTTCTTT.

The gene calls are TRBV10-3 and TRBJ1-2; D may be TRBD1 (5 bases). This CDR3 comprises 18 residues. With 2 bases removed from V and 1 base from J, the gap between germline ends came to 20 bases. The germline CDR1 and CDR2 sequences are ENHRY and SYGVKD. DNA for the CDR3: TGTGCCATCAGTGAGCCTCTTGGTACAGGTTCGATTAACTATGGCTACACCTTC. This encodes CAISEPLGTGSINYGYTF.

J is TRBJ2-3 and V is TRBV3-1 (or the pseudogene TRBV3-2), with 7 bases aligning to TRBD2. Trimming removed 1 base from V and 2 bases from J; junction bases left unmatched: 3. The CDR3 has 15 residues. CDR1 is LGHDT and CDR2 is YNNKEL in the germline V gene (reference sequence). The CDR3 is CASSQVGTNTDTQYF. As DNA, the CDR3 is TGTGCCAGCAGCCAAGTGGGGACTAACACAGATACGCAGTATTTT.

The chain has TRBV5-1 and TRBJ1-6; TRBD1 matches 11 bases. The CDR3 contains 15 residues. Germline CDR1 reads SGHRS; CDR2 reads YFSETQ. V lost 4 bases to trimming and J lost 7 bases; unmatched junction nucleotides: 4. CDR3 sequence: CASSLGTGGNSPLHF. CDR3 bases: TGCGCCAGCAGCCTCGGGACAGGGGGAAATTCACCCCTCCACTTT.

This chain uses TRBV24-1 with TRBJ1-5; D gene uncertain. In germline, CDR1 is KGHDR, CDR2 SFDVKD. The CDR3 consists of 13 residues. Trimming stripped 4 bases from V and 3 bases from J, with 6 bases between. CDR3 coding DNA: TGTGCCACCAGTGAAGCCTCCAATCAGCCCCAGCATTTT. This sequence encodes CATSEASNQPQHF.

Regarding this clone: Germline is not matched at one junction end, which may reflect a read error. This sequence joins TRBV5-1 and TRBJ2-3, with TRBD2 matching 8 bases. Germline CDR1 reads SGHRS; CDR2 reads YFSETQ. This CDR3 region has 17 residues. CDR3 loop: CASSPSRTSTSTGTQYF. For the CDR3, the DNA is TGCGCCAGCAGCCCCTCAAGGACTAGCACCTCCACAGGTACGCAGTATTTT.

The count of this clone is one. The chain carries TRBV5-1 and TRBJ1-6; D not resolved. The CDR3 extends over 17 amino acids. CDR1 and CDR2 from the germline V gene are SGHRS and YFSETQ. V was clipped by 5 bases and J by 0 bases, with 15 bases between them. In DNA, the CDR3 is TGCGCCAGCAGGCCACGGGGAGATAGCTCCTATAATTCACCCCTCCACTTT. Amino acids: CASRPRGDSSYNSPLHF.

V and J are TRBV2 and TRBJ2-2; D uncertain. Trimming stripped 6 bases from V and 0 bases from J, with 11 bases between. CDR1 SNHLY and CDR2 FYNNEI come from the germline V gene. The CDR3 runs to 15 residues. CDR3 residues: CASSARVTNTGELFF. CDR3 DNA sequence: TGTGCCAGCAGCGCCCGGGTCACGAACACCGGGGAGCTGTTTTTT.

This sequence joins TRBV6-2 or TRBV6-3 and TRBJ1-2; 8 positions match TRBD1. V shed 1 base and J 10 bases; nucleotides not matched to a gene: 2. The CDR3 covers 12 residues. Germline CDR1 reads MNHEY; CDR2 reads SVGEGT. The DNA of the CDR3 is TGTGCCAGCAGTTACTTGGACAGGGCCTACACCTTC. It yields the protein CASSYLDRAYTF.

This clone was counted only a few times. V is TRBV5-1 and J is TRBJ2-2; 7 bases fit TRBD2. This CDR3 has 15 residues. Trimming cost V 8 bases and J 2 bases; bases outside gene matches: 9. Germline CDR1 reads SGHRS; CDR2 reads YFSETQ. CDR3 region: CASRTTSSNTGELFF. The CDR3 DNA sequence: TGCGCCAGTAGAACGACTAGCTCTAACACCGGGGAGCTGTTTTTT.

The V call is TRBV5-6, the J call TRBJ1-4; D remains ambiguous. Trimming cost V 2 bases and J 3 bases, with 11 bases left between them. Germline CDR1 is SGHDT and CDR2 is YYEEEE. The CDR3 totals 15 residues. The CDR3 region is CASSFYGEANEKLFF. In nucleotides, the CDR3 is TGTGCCAGCAGCTTCTACGGGGAAGCTAATGAAAAACTGTTTTTT.

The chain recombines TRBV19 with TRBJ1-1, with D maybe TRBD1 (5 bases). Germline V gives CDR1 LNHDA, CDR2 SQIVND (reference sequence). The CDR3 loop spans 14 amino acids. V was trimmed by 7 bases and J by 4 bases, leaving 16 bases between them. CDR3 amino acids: CASTSGYRATEAFF. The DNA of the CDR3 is TGTGCCAGTACCTCAGGGTATCGGGCCACTGAAGCTTTCTTT. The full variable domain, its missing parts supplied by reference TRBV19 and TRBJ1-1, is DGGITQSPKYLFRKEGQNVTLSCEQNLNHDAMYWYRQDPGQGLRLIYYSQIVNDFQKGDIAEGYSVSREKKESFPLTVTSAQKNPTAFYLCASTSGYRATEAFFGQGTRLTVV.

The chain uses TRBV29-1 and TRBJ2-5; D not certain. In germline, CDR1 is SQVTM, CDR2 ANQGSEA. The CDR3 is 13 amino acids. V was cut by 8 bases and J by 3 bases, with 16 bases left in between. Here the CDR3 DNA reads TGCAGCCATACGAGAGGATTAGAAGAGACCCAGTACTTC. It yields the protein CSHTRGLEETQYF.

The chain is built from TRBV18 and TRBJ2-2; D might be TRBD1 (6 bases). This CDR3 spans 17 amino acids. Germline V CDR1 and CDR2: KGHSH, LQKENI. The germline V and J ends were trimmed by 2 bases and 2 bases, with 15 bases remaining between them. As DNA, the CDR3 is TGTGCCAGCTCACCAGGGGCCCGGACAGCAAACACCGGGGAGCTGTTTTTT. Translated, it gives CASSPGARTANTGELFF.

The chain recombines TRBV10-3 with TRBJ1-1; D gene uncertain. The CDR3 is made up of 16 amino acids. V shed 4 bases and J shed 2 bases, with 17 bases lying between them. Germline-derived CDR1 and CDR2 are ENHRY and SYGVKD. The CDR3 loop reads CAISGQARTANTEAFF. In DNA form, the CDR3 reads TGTGCCATCAGTGGGCAGGCGCGCACGGCCAACACTGAAGCTTTCTTT.

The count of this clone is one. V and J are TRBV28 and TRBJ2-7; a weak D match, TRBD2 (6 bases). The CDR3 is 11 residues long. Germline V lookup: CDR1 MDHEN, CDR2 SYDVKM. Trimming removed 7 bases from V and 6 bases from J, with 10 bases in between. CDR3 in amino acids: CASNGGIEQYF. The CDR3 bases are TGTGCCAGCAACGGGGGAATCGAGCAGTACTTC.

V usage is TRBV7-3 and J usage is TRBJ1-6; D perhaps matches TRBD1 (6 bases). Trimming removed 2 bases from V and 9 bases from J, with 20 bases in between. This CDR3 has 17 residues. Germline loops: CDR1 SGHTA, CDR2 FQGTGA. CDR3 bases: TGTGCCAGCAGCTTATTACCCCGGACAGCCTCGGGTTCACCCCTCCACTTT. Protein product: CASSLLPRTASGSPLHF.

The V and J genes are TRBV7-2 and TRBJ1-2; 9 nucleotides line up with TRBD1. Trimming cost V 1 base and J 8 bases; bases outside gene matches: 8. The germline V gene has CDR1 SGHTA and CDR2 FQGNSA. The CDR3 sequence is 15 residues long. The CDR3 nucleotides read TGTGCCAGCAGCTTAGTTTTGGGACAGGGAGCCGGCTACACCTTC. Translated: CASSLVLGQGAGYTF.

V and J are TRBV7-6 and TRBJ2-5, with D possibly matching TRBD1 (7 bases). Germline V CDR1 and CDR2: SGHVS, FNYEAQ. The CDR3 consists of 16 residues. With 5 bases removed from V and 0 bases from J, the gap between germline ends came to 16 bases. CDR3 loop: CASSPRQGLYQETQYF. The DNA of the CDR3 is TGTGCCAGCAGCCCTAGACAGGGACTGTACCAAGAGACCCAGTACTTC.

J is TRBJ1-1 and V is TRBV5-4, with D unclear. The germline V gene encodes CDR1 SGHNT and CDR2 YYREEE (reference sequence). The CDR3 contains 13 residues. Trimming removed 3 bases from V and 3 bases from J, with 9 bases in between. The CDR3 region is CASSSLRDTEAFF. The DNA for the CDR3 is TGTGCCAGCAGCTCGCTGAGAGACACTGAAGCTTTCTTT.

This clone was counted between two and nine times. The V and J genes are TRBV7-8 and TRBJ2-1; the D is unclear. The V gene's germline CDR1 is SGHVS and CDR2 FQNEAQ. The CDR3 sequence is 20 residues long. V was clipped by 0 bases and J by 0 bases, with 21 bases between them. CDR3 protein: CASSLASRSDHQGSYNEQFF. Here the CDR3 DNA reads TGTGCCAGCAGCTTAGCCTCCAGGTCCGACCATCAAGGCTCCTACAATGAGCAGTTCTTC.

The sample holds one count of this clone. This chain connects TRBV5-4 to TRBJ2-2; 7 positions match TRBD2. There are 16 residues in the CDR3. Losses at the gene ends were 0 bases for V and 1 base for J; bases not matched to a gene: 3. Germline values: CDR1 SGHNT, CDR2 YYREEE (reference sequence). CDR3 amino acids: CASSLARGRNTGELFF. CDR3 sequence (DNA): TGTGCCAGCAGCTTGGCCCGCGGGAGGAACACCGGGGAGCTGTTTTTT.

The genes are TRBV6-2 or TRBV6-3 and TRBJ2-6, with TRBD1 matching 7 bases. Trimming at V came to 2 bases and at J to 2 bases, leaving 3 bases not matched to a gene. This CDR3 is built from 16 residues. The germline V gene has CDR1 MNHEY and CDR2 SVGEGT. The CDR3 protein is CASSYGDRTGANVLTF. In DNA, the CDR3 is TGTGCCAGCAGTTACGGGGACAGAACTGGGGCCAACGTCCTGACTTTC.

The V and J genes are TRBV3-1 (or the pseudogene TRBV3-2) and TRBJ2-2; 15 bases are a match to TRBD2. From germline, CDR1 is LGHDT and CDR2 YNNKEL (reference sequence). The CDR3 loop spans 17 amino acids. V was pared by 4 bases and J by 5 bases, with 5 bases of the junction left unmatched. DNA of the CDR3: TGTGCCAGCAGCCGGGGACTAGCGGGGGGTAAGACCGGGGAGCTGTTTTTT. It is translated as CASSRGLAGGKTGELFF.

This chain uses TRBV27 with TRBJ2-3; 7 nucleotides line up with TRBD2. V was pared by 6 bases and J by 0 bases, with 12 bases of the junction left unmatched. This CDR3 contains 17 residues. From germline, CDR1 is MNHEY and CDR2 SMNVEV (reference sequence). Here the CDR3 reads CASSTILAVSSTDTQYF. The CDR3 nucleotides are TGTGCCAGCAGCACAATCCTAGCGGTGTCTAGCACAGATACGCAGTATTTT.

The CDR3 DNA follows: TGTGCCAGCAGTCGCTCAGGGGCGTCAAACACCGGGGAGCTGTTTTTT. This codes for CASSRSGASNTGELFF. The chain recombines TRBV6-6 with TRBJ2-2, with a tentative D call TRBD1 (6 bases). Germline V gene sequence: CDR1 MNHNY, CDR2 SVGAGI (reference sequence). The CDR3 has 16 amino acids. The V gene lost 5 bases and the J gene lost 2 bases, with 15 bases spanning the gap.